Following are 27 T cell receptor beta chains from one sample sequenced in a study of Graves' ophthalmopathy and Graves' hyperthyroidism. Amplification targeted the TCR beta CDR3 regions, with RNA transcripts as the source material. Amplification began with first-round RT-PCR using HTBI primers, then second-round multiplex PCR was performed. TCRdb itself ran the multiplex PCR reads through MiXCR, one entry per CDR3 protein. This repertoire shows over a million distinct CDR3 sequences, roughly two fifths found once; its top ten account for 8.5% to 14%. The material sequenced was peripheral blood or thyroid tissue (not recorded which). These receptors all come from an adult man with Graves' hyperthyroidism.

This clonotype was detected ten times or more. The rearrangement joins TRBV5-1 to TRBJ1-2, with 9 bases aligning to TRBD1. The CDR3 length is 14 residues. Germline CDR1 reads SGHRS; CDR2 reads YFSETQ. V shed 3 bases, J shed 4 bases, and the junction held 4 bases outside the gene matches. CDR3 sequence (DNA): TGCGCCAGCAGCTCCGGGACAGGGCGCTATGGCTACACCTTC. Its protein is CASSSGTGRYGYTF.

The V gene is TRBV7-8, the J gene TRBJ2-5; D is possibly TRBD2 (5 bases). This CDR3 is built from 16 residues. Trimming cost V 1 base and J 12 bases, with 24 bases left between them. Looked up from germline, CDR1 is SGHVS and CDR2 is FQNEAQ. Written as DNA, the CDR3 is TGTGCCAGCAGCTTAGGCTATAGGACTTATCAGAGCGAGGAGTACTTC. Translating it yields CASSLGYRTYQSEEYF.

The V and J genes are TRBV9 and TRBJ2-5; D gene uncertain. Trimming left V 4 bases short and J 2 bases short, with 12 bases between. The CDR3 spans 14 residues. Germline values: CDR1 SGDLS, CDR2 YYNGEE. CDR3 in DNA: TGTGCCAGCAGCTTACAAGCAGAACAAGAGACCCAGTACTTC. Amino acids: CASSLQAEQETQYF.

The chain employs TRBV7-2 and TRBJ2-3, with 15 bases aligning to TRBD2. The CDR3 loop spans 17 amino acids. V trimming: 5 bases; J trimming: 1 base; junction bases outside the gene matches: 4. Germline CDR1 SGHTA, CDR2 FQGNSA. As DNA, the CDR3 is TGTGCCAGCAGCAGGACTAGCGGGAGGGCGGGCACAGATACGCAGTATTTT. It codes for CASSRTSGRAGTDTQYF.

Ten or more counts support this clonotype. The chain recombines TRBV25-1 with TRBJ2-7; 7 nucleotides line up with TRBD2. V was pared by 0 bases and J by 4 bases, with 6 bases of the junction left unmatched. Germline-derived CDR1 and CDR2 are MGHDK and SYGVNS. The CDR3 runs to 15 residues. CDR3 bases: TGTGCCAGCAGTGAATATGAGGGAGGGCCTTACGAGCAGTACTTC. Its protein product is CASSEYEGGPYEQYF.

The CDR3 DNA reads TGTGCCAGCAGCCAACACGGGAGGGCTCTAGGCGGGGAGCTGTTTTTT. As protein: CASSQHGRALGGELFF. This sequence joins TRBV4-2 and TRBJ2-2; 8 nucleotides agree with TRBD2. Germline values: CDR1 LGHNA, CDR2 YNFKEQ. V gave up 2 bases and J gave up 7 bases; unmatched junction bases: 9. The CDR3 is made up of 16 amino acids.

CDR3: CASSLVGRALDEQFF. CDR3 sequence (DNA): TGTGCCAGCAGCTTAGTCGGGAGGGCCCTGGATGAGCAGTTCTTC. This chain uses TRBV7-2 with TRBJ2-1, with 8 bases matching TRBD2. CDR1 SGHTA and CDR2 FQGNSA come from the germline V gene. Trimming at V came to 1 base and at J to 8 bases, leaving 7 bases not matched to a gene. The CDR3 runs to 15 residues.

This clonotype was observed a few times. The chain carries TRBV7-2 and TRBJ2-5, with a possible D match to TRBD1 (5 bases). Gene TRBJ2-7 matches the end of the DNA better, so the J call may be wrong. This CDR3 contains 18 residues. CDR1 is SGHTA and CDR2 is FQGNSA in the germline V gene. CDR3 DNA: TGTGCCAGCAGCTTAGATGATCGTAGGGCCAGGGCTAACTACGAGCAGTACTTC. Translating it yields CASSLDDRRARANYEQYF.

This clonotype was recorded at least ten times. The genes are TRBV5-1 and TRBJ1-2; TRBD1 aligns across 7 bases. This CDR3 spans 15 amino acids. J was trimmed by 3 bases and V by 4 bases; bases with no gene match: 9. Germline assignment: CDR1 SGHRS and CDR2 YFSETQ. CDR3 in DNA: TGCGCCAGCAGCCCGCCGGGACAGACCCACTATGGCTACACCTTC. Protein sequence: CASSPPGQTHYGYTF.

Only a few counts were recorded for this clonotype. V and J are TRBV11-1 and TRBJ1-5; D possibly corresponds to TRBD1 (6 bases). Germline CDR1 is SGHAT and CDR2 is FQDESV (reference sequence). This CDR3 region has 13 residues. V was pared by 10 bases and J by 6 bases, with 16 bases between. The DNA for the CDR3 is TGTGCCACCTCGGGGGGCCCTCGTCAGCCCCAGCATTTT. Its translation is CATSGGPRQPQHF.

The V and J genes are TRBV7-2 and TRBJ2-7, with TRBD1 identical over 7 bases. There are 17 residues in the CDR3. V lost 4 bases and J lost 0; bases outside the gene matches: 12. From germline, CDR1 is SGHTA and CDR2 FQGNSA. Here the CDR3 DNA reads TGTGCCAGCAGCTCCTCCGGGACAGCGGAAAGCTCCTACGAGCAGTACTTC. Translating it yields CASSSSGTAESSYEQYF.

Comments on this clonotype: A read error may be the cause here, since a much bigger clone is one base away. The chain combines TRBV5-1 with TRBJ1-1; D might be TRBD1 (6 bases). The CDR3 consists of 14 residues. V was cut by 4 bases and J by 3 bases, with 13 bases left in between. CDR1 and CDR2 (germline): SGHRS, YFSETQ. CDR3 coding DNA: TGCGCCAGCAGCGTACGGACAGACGACACTGAAGCTTTCTTT. Its protein product is CASSVRTDDTEAFF.

The V and J genes are TRBV28 and TRBJ1-2, with D possibly matching TRBD1 (5 bases). The ends were cut back, 6 bases at V and 6 bases at J, with 17 bases in the middle. CDR1 is MDHEN and CDR2 is SYDVKM in the germline V gene. CDR3 size: 14 residues. Written as DNA, the CDR3 is TGTGCCAGCAGGTATGAGGGGAACTATGATGGCTACACCTTC. Amino acids: CASRYEGNYDGYTF.

A note on this clonotype: A read error may explain this, as a much larger clone is one base away. The chain carries TRBV6-5 and TRBJ1-5; a possible D gene is TRBD1 (5 bases). This CDR3 is 13 amino acids long. Trimming removed 11 bases from V and 7 bases from J, with 18 bases in between. Per germline, CDR1 MNHEY and CDR2 SVGAGI. This chain's CDR3 is CAGSPGPRQPQHF. In nucleotides, the CDR3 is TGTGCCGGCTCTCCGGGGCCTAGGCAGCCCCAGCATTTT.

This clonotype was seen just once. The CDR3 carries no conserved terminal phenylalanine or tryptophan, so it likely arises from a read error. It is unclear where the CDR3 begins or ends on the DNA, so no DNA is shown, and the CDR3 is as TCRdb lists it. The chain carries TRBV7-9 and TRBJ1-6. The CDR3 totals 8 residues, both ends included. Germline CDR1 reads SEHNR; CDR2 reads FQNEAQ (reference sequence). This CDR3 reads CASSLGPS.

The chain recombines TRBV30 with TRBJ1-1; 8 nucleotides line up with TRBD1. This CDR3 has 14 amino acids. Germline CDR1 is GTSNPN and CDR2 is SVGIG (reference sequence). Trimming at V came to 1 base and at J to 1 base, leaving 2 bases not matched to a gene. The CDR3 DNA follows: TGTGCCTGGAGTGAGACAGGGGCGAACACTGAAGCTTTCTTT. Its protein product is CAWSETGANTEAFF.

The CDR3 region has the DNA TGTGCCACCAGCGGCCGGGCGGACACCGGGGAGCTGTTTTTT. This encodes CATSGRADTGELFF. The gene calls are TRBV15 and TRBJ2-2, with D unclear. The CDR3 runs 14 residues. From germline, CDR1 is LNHNV and CDR2 YYDKDF (reference sequence). Trimming removed 5 bases from V and 3 bases from J, with 10 bases in between. Based on the CDR3 plus reference TRBV15 and TRBJ2-2, the full variable domain is DAMVIQNPRYQVTQFGKPVTLSCSQTLNHNVMYWYQQKSSQAPKLLFHYYDKDFNNEADTPDNFQSRRPNTSFCFLDIRSPGLGDTAMYLCATSGRADTGELFFGEGSRLTVL.

The table lists this clonotype with many counts. The chain joins TRBV20-1 to TRBJ1-2; TRBD1 matches at 12 bases. The CDR3 length is 12 residues. V dropped 6 bases and J dropped 14; count of bases not matched to a gene: 10. From germline, CDR1 is DFQATT and CDR2 SNEGSKA (reference sequence). The CDR3: CSATGTGGSGTF. In DNA form, the CDR3 reads TGCAGTGCGACCGGGACAGGGGGCTCGGGGACCTTC.

In regard to this clonotype: The junction departs from germline at one end; a sequencing error may be responsible. The chain recombines TRBV25-1 with TRBJ2-2, with TRBD2 as a possible D gene (5 bases). There are 15 residues in the CDR3. CDR1 is MGHDK, CDR2 SYGVNS, per germline. CDR3 loop: CAISSGGPPVGELFF. CDR3 DNA sequence: TGTGCCATCAGTTCCGGAGGACCCCCGGTCGGGGAGCTGTTTTTT.

A note on this clonotype: Sequence at one end of the junction differs from germline and may be a read error. CDR3 nucleotide sequence: TGTGCCAGCTCCTGGAGGGGAGTCACTGAAGCTTACTTT. Translated: CASSWRGVTEAYF. The rearrangement joins TRBV5-5 to TRBJ1-1; a possible D gene is TRBD1 (5 bases). The CDR3 is 13 amino acids. Looked up from germline, CDR1 is SGHKS and CDR2 is YYEKEE (reference sequence).

This clonotype came up a few times. The V gene is TRBV7-2, the J gene TRBJ1-1; D possibly corresponds to TRBD1 (6 bases). The CDR3 length is 14 residues. Trimming removed 3 bases at V and 5 bases at J, with 13 bases between. Germline CDR1 and CDR2: SGHTA and FQGNSA. The CDR3 DNA is TGTGCCAGCAGCTTGGCGGGGGCGACGACTGAAGCTTTCTTT. As protein: CASSLAGATTEAFF.

In its sample, this clonotype was seen many times. The rearrangement joins TRBV20-1 to TRBJ2-5, with a weak D call TRBD2 (6 bases). The CDR3 length is 15 residues. Trimming took off 2 bases at V and 5 bases at J, with 18 bases between the two ends. From germline, CDR1 is DFQATT and CDR2 SNEGSKA (reference sequence). This CDR3 is CSARTGVREPETQYF. The CDR3 nucleotides are TGCAGTGCTAGAACCGGGGTCCGGGAGCCGGAGACCCAGTACTTC.

This clonotype was seen more than once but under ten times. The chain has TRBV7-8 and TRBJ2-7, with unresolved D. Germline loops: CDR1 SGHVS, CDR2 FQNEAQ. V lost 5 bases and J lost 1, with 15 bases in between. The CDR3 has 15 residues. For the CDR3, the DNA is TGTGCCAGCAGCAGAACAGCCGCCGCATCCTACGAGCAGTACTTC. The encoded protein is CASSRTAAASYEQYF.

This clonotype was seen a handful of times. This chain uses TRBV6-5 with TRBJ1-4; D is ambiguous. The CDR3 loop spans 12 amino acids. V lost 5 bases, J lost 10 bases, and 11 bases lay in between. CDR1 and CDR2 from the germline V gene are MNHEY and SVGAGI. Here the CDR3 reads CASSPKVGKLFF. CDR3 sequence (DNA): TGTGCCAGCAGTCCCAAGGTTGGAAAACTGTTTTTT.

The CDR3 spells CSARAPGDTEAFF. The CDR3 nucleotides read TGCAGTGCTAGAGCGCCGGGGGACACTGAAGCTTTCTTT. The rearrangement uses TRBV20-1 and TRBJ1-1, with D tentatively TRBD1 (5 bases). Per germline, CDR1 DFQATT and CDR2 SNEGSKA (reference sequence). Trimming removed 1 base from V and 3 bases from J, with 9 bases in between. The CDR3 spans 13 residues.

This clonotype was observed a handful of times. V gene TRBV13 combines with J gene TRBJ2-5; 7 bases match TRBD1. The CDR3 sequence is 15 residues long. Germline assignment: CDR1 PRHDT and CDR2 FYEKMQ (reference sequence). The J segment lost 4 bases and the V segment lost 4 bases, leaving 9 bases of the junction unmatched. CDR3 sequence: CASSSTGLSGETQYF. The CDR3 DNA sequence: TGTGCCAGCAGCTCGACAGGGTTGTCAGGAGAGACCCAGTACTTC.

This clonotype has a handful of counts. A much larger clone differs from this one at a single base, so this may be a read error. V usage is TRBV5-4 and J usage is TRBJ2-5; D is undetermined. From germline, CDR1 is SGHNT and CDR2 YYREEE (reference sequence). The CDR3 is 11 residues long. V gave up 7 bases and J gave up 7 bases, with 11 bases separating them. The CDR3 DNA reads TGTGCCAGCGGCTCTGGTGGGACCCAGTACTTC. It translates to CASGSGGTQYF.